These T cell receptor beta chains were read from a single sample in a study of CD8 T cells in Susac syndrome. TCRdb independently ran MiXCR on the immunoSEQ multiplex PCR reads; one entry per CDR3 protein. The sample contains about 430,000 distinct CDR3 sequences, about 85% of which appear only once. Sequencing used CD8+ T cells from PBMCs. These receptors came from a human donor with multiple sclerosis. CDR3s include the opening cysteine and the closing phenylalanine or tryptophan. The D gene is left open where the match is weak. Not all rows give a size; the values are once, few, many and, for expanded clones, a class.

clone size: NA
D gene: NA
CDR3 length: 13
V gene: TRBV15
CDR3 protein: CATSSDRPNEQFF

clone size: NA
D gene: TRBD2
CDR3 length: 16
V gene: TRBV6-1
CDR3 protein: CASSEGLAGGRDEQFF

clone size: NA
D gene: TRBD2
CDR3 length: 19
V gene: TRBV7-2
CDR3 protein: CASSQGLAGGQSSYNEQFF

clone size: NA
D gene: NA
CDR3 length: 16
V gene: TRBV27
CDR3 protein: CASSPRPSVTCQPQHF

clone size: NA
D gene: TRBD1
CDR3 length: 16
V gene: TRBV11-2
CDR3 protein: CASSLPDRGILYEQYF

clone size: NA
D gene: NA
CDR3 length: 13
V gene: TRBV5-1
CDR3 protein: CASSWGQQYGYTF

clone size: NA
D gene: TRBD2
CDR3 length: 15
V gene: TRBV7-6
CDR3 protein: CASSTRGGDSYEQYF

clone size: NA
D gene: TRBD2
CDR3 length: 15
V gene: TRBV27
CDR3 protein: CASSKSGSSYNEQFF

clone size: NA
D gene: TRBD1
CDR3 length: 19
V gene: TRBV27
CDR3 protein: CASSLSGQGRGDGNQPQHF

clone size: NA
D gene: NA
CDR3 length: 13
V gene: TRBV12-3/TRBV12-4
CDR3 protein: CASNGPSGYGYTF

clone size: NA
D gene: TRBD2
CDR3 length: 20
V gene: TRBV7-3
CDR3 protein: CASSSSPRDPRTSLSYEQYF

clone size: NA
D gene: TRBD2
CDR3 length: 15
V gene: TRBV20-1
CDR3 protein: CSAQSLGGSTGELFF

clone size: NA
D gene: NA
CDR3 length: 10
V gene: TRBV28
CDR3 protein: CASSLDEQFF

clone size: NA
D gene: NA
CDR3 length: 14
V gene: TRBV16
CDR3 protein: CASSPTGAHYEQYF

clone size: NA
D gene: NA
CDR3 length: 11
V gene: TRBV19
CDR3 protein: CASSTLNEQFF

clone size: NA
D gene: NA
CDR3 length: 15
V gene: TRBV11-2
CDR3 protein: CASSLDGPLGNEQFF

clone size: NA
D gene: TRBD2
CDR3 length: 15
V gene: TRBV6-1
CDR3 protein: CASSRLAGAYNEQFF

clone size: NA
D gene: TRBD1
CDR3 length: 14
V gene: TRBV5-1
CDR3 protein: CASRIGTGLYEQYF

clone size: NA
D gene: NA
CDR3 length: 11
V gene: TRBV10-2
CDR3 protein: CATYSTGELFF

clone size: once
D gene: NA
CDR3 length: 10
V gene: TRBV20-1
CDR3 protein: CSLAQETQYF

clone size: NA
D gene: NA
CDR3 length: 14
V gene: TRBV29-1
CDR3 protein: CSVEGFSLGGEQFF

clone size: NA
D gene: NA
CDR3 length: 16
V gene: TRBV27
CDR3 protein: CASSLSFSRITYEQYF

clone size: NA
D gene: TRBD1
CDR3 length: 15
V gene: TRBV6-1
CDR3 protein: CASSNTGQGLYEQYF

clone size: NA
D gene: TRBD1
CDR3 length: 16
V gene: TRBV10-1
CDR3 protein: CASSESTGVSTDTQYF

clone size: NA
D gene: NA
CDR3 length: 15
V gene: TRBV4-1
CDR3 protein: CASSQVGARGRGYTF

clone size: NA
D gene: NA
CDR3 length: 13
V gene: TRBV7-6
CDR3 protein: CASSQGGSGELFF

clone size: NA
D gene: NA
CDR3 length: 14
V gene: TRBV6-1
CDR3 protein: CASIQSPSYNEQFF

clone size: NA
D gene: TRBD1
CDR3 length: 15
V gene: TRBV13
CDR3 protein: CASSPSGQGPYEQYF

clone size: NA
D gene: NA
CDR3 length: 13
V gene: TRBV27
CDR3 protein: CASSAGTNYGYTF

clone size: NA
D gene: NA
CDR3 length: 13
V gene: TRBV7-9
CDR3 protein: CASSLEFGETQYF

clone size: NA
D gene: NA
CDR3 length: 16
V gene: TRBV5-1
CDR3 protein: CASSFEAATVSYEQYF

clone size: few
D gene: NA
CDR3 length: 14
V gene: TRBV10-3
CDR3 protein: CAITPRTGNGEQYF

clone size: NA
D gene: NA
CDR3 length: 15
V gene: TRBV27
CDR3 protein: CASSPRNRAIGEQYF

clone size: NA
D gene: TRBD1
CDR3 length: 16
V gene: TRBV6-5
CDR3 protein: CASSYRVTGGRNEAFF

clone size: many
D gene: NA
CDR3 length: 13
V gene: TRBV27
CDR3 protein: CASSFGGSYEQYF

clone size: NA
D gene: NA
CDR3 length: 14
V gene: TRBV29-1
CDR3 protein: CSVYGSMGNTEAFF

clone size: NA
D gene: TRBD2
CDR3 length: 13
V gene: TRBV28
CDR3 protein: CASSPVTSGEQYF

clone size: once
D gene: TRBD1
CDR3 length: 16
V gene: TRBV27
CDR3 protein: CASSPPFRTGDYEQYF

clone size: NA
D gene: NA
CDR3 length: 13
V gene: TRBV7-9
CDR3 protein: CASSFGTPWGYTF

clone size: NA
D gene: TRBD2
CDR3 length: 17
V gene: TRBV4-1
CDR3 protein: CASSQGELAGWGGTQYF

clone size: NA
D gene: NA
CDR3 length: 15
V gene: TRBV15
CDR3 protein: CATSRGRSSYNEQFF

clone size: NA
D gene: NA
CDR3 length: 13
V gene: TRBV28
CDR3 protein: CASTLTGGGEQFF

clone size: NA
D gene: NA
CDR3 length: 15
V gene: TRBV2
CDR3 protein: CASTWGEADGNTIYF

clone size: once
D gene: TRBD1
CDR3 length: 16
V gene: TRBV12-3/TRBV12-4
CDR3 protein: CASSHAGGLENTEAFF

clone size: NA
D gene: TRBD1
CDR3 length: 15
V gene: TRBV2
CDR3 protein: CASSEGGTGLYGYTF

clone size: NA
D gene: NA
CDR3 length: 16
V gene: TRBV30
CDR3 protein: CAWSVRVGPAAHEQYF

clone size: NA
D gene: NA
CDR3 length: 13
V gene: TRBV19
CDR3 protein: CASSIVRTGELFF